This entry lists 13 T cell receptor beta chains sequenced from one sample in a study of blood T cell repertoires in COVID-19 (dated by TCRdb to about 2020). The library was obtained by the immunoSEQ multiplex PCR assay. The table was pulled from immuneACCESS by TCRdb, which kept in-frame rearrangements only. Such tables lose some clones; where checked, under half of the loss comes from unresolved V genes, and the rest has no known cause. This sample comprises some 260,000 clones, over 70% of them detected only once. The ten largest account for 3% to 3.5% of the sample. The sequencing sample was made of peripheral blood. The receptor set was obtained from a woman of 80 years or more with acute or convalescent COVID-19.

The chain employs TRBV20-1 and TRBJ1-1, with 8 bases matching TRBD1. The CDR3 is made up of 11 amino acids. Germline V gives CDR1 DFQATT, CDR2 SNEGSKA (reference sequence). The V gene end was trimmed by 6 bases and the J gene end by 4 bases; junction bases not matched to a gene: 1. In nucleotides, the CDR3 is TGCAGTGCCACAGGGGGCACTGAAGCTTTCTTT. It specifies CSATGGTEAFF.

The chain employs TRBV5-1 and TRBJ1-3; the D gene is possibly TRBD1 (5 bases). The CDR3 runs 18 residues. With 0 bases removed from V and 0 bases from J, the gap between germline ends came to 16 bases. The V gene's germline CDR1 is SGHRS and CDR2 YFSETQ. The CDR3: CASSLDLWRGSSGNTIYF. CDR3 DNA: TGCGCCAGCAGCTTGGATCTGTGGAGGGGATCCTCTGGAAACACCATATATTTT.

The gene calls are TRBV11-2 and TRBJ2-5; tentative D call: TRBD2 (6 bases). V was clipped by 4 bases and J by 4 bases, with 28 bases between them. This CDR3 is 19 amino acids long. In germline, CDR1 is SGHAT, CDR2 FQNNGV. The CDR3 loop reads CASSSAKTGTFRYIETQYF. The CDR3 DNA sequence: TGTGCCAGCAGCTCAGCCAAAACCGGGACTTTCAGGTATATAGAGACCCAGTACTTC.

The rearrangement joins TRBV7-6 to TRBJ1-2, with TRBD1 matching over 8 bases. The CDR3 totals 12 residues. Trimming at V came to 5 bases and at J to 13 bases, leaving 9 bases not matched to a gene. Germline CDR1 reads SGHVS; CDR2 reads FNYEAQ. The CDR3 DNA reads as TGTGCCAGCAGCCCGGACAGGGTGTTTGTCACCTTC. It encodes CASSPDRVFVTF.

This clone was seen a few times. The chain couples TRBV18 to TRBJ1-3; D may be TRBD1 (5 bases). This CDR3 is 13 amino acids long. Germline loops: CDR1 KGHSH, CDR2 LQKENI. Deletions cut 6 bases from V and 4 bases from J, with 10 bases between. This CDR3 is CASSAGSGNTIYF. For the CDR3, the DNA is TGTGCCAGCTCGGCAGGGTCCGGAAACACCATATATTTT.

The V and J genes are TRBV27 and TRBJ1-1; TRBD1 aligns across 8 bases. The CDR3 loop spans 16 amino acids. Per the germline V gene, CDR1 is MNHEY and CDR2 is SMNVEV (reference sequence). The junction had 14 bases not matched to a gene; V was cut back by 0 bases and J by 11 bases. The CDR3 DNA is TGTGCCAGCAGTTTATCGGGGGGACAGGCCATTGTCGCGGCTTTCTTT. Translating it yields CASSLSGGQAIVAAFF.

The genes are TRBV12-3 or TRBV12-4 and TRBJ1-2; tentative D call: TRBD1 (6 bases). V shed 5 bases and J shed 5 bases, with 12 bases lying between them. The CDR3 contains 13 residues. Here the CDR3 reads CASSLAGAYGYTF. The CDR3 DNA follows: TGTGCCAGCAGTCTCGCGGGGGCGTATGGCTACACCTTC.

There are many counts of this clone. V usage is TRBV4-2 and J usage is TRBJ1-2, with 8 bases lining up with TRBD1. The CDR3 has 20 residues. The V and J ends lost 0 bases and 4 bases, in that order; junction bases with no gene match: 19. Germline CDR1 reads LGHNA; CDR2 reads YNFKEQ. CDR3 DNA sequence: TGTGCCAGCAGCCAAGATATTTCAGGGGGCTTTTCAGACAGGGTCTATGGCTACACCTTC. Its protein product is CASSQDISGGFSDRVYGYTF.

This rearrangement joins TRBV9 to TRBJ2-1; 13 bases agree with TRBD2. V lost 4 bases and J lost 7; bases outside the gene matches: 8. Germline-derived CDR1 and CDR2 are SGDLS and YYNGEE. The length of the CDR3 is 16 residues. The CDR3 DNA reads TGTGCCAGCAGCCCCTCCGGACTAGCGGGAGTAAATGAGCAGTTCTTC. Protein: CASSPSGLAGVNEQFF.

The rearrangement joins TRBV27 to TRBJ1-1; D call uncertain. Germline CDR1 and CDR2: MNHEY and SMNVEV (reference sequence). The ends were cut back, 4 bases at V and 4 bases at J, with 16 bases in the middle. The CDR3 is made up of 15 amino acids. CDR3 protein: CASSWYGVRGTEAFF. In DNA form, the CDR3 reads TGTGCCAGCAGTTGGTACGGGGTTCGGGGCACTGAAGCTTTCTTT.

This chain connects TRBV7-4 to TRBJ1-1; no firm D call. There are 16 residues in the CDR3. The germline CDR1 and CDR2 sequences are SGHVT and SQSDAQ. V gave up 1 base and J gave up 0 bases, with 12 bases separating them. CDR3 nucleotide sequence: TGTGCCAGCAGCTTAGAACAGAAGCTAATGAACACTGAAGCTTTCTTT. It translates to CASSLEQKLMNTEAFF.

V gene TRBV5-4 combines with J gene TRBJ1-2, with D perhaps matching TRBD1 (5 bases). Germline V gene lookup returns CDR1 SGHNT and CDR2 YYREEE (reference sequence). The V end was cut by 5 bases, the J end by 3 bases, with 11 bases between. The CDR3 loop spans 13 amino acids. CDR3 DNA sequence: TGTGCCAGCAGGGCGGGGCTGGACTATGGCTACACCTTC. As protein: CASRAGLDYGYTF.

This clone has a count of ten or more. The CDR3 here is CASTPSRGTGELFF. For the CDR3, the DNA is TGTGCCAGCACCCCGTCACGGGGCACCGGGGAGCTGTTTTTT. V usage is TRBV6-5 and J usage is TRBJ2-2, with D maybe TRBD2 (5 bases). Germline V gene data show CDR1 as MNHEY and CDR2 as SVGAGI. The V gene lost 7 bases and the J gene lost 4 bases, with 13 bases spanning the gap. CDR3 length: 14 residues.